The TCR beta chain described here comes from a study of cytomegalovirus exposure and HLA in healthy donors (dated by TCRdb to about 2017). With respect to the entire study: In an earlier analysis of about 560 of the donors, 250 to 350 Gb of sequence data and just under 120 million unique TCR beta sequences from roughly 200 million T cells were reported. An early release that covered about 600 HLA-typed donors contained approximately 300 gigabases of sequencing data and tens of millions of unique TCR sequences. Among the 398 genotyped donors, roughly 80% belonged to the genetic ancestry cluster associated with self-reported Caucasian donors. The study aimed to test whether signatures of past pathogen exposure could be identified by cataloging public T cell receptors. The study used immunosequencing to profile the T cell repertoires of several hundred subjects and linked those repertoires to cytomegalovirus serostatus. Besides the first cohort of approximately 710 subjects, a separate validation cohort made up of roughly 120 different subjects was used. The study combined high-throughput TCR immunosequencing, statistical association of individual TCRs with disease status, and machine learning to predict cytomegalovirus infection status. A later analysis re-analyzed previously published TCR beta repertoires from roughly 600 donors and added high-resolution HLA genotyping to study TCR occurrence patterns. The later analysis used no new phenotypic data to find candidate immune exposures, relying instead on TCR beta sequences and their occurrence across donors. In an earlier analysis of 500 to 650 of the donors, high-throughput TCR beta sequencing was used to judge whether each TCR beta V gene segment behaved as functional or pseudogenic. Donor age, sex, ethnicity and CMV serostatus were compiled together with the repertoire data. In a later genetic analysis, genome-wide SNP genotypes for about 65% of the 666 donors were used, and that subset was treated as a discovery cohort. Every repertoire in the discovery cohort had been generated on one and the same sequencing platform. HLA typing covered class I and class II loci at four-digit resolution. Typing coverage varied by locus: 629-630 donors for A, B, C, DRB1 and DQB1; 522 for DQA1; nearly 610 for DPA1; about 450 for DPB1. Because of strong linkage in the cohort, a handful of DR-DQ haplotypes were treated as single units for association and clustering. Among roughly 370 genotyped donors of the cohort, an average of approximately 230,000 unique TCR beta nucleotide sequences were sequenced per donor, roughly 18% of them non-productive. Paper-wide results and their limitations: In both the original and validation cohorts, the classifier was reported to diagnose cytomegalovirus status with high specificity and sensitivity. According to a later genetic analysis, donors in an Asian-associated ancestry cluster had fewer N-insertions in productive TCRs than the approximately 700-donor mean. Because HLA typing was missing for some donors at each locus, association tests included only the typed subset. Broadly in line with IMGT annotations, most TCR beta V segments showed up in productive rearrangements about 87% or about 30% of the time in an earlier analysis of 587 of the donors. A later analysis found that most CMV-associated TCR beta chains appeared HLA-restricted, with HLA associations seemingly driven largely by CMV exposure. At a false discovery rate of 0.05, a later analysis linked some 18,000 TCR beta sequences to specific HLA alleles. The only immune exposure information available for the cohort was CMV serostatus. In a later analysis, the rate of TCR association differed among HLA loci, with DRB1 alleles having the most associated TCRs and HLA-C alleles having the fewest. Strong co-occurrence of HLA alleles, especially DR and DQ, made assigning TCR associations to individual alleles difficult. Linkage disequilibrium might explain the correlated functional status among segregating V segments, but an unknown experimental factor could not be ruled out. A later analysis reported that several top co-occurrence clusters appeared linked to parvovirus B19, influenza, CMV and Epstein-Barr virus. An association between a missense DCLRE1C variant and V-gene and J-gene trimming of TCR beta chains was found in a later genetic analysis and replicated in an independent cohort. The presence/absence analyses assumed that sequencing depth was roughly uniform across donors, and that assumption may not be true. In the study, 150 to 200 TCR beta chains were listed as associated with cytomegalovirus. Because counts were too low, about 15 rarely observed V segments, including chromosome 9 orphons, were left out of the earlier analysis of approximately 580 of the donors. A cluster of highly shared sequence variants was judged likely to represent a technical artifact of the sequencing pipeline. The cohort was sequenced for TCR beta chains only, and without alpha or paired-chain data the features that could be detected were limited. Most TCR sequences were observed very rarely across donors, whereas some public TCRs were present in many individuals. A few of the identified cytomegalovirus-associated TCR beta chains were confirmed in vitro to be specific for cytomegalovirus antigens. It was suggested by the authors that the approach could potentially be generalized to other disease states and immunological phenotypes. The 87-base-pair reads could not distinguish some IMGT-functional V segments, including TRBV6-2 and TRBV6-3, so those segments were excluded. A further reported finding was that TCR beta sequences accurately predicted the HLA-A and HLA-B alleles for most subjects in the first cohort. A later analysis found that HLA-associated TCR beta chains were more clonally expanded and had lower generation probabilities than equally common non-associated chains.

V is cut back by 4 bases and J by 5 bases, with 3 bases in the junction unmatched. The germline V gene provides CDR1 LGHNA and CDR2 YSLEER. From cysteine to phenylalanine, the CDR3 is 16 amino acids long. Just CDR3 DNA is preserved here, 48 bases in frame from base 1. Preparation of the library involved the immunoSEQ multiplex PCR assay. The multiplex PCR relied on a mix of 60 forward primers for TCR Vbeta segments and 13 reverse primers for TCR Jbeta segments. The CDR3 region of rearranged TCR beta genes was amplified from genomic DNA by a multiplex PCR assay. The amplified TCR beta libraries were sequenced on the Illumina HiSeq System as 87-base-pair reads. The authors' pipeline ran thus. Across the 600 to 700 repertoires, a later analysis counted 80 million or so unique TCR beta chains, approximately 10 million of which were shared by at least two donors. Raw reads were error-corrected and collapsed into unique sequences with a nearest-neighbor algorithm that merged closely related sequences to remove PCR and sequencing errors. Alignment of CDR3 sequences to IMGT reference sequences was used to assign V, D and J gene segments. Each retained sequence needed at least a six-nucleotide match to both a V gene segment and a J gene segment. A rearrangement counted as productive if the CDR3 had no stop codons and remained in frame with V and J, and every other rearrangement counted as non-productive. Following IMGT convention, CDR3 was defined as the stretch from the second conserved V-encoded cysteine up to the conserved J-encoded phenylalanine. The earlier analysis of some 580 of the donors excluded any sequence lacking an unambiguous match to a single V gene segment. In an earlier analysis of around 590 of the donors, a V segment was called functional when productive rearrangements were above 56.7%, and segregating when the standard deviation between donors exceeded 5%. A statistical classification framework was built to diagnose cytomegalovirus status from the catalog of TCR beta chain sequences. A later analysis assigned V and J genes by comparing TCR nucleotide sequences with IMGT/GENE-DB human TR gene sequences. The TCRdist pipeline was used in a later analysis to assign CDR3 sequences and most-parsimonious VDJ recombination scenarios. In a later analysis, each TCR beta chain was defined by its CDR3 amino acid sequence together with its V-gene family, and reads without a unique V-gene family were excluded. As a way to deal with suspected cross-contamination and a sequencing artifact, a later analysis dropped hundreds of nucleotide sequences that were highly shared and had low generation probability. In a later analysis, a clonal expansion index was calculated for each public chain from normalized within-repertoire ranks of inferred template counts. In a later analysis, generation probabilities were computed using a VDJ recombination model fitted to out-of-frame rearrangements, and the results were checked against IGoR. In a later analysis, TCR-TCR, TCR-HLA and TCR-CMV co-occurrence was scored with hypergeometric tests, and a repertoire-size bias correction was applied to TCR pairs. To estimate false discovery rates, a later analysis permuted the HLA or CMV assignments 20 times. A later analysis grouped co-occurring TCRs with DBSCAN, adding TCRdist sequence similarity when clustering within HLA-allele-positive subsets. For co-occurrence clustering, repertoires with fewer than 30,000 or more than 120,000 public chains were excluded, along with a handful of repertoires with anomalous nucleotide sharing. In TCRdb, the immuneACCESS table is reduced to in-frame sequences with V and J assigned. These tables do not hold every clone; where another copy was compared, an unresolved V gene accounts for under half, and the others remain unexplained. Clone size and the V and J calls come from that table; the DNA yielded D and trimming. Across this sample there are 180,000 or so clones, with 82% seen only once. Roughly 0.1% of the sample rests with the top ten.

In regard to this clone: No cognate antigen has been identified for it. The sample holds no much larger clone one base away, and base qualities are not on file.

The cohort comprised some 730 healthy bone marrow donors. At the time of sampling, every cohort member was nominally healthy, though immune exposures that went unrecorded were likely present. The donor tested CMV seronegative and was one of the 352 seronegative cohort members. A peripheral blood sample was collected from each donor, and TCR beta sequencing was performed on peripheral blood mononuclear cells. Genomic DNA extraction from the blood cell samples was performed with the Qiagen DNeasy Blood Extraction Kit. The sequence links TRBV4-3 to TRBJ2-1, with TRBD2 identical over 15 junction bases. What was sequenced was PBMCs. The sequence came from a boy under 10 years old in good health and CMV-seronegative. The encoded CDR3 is CASSPGLAGGDNEQFF. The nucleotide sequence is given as TGCGCCAGCAGCCCGGGACTAGCGGGGGGAGACAATGAGCAGTTCTTC.